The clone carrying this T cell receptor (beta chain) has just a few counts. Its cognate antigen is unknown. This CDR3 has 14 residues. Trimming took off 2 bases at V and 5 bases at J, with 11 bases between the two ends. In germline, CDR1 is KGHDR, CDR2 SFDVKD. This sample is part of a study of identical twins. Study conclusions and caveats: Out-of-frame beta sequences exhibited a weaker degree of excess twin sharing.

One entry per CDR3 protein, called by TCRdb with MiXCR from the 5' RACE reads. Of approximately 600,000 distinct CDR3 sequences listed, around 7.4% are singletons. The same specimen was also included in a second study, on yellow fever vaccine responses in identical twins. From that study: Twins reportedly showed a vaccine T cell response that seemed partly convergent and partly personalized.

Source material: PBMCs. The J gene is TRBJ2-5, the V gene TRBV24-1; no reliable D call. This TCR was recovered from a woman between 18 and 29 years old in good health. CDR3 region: CATSDSIYGETQYF. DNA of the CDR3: TGTGCCACCAGTGATTCAATATATGGGGAGACCCAGTACTTC.